The rows below give T cell receptor beta chains drawn from one sample of a study of blood T cells in healthy people across ages. Using its own MiXCR run on the 5' RACE reads, TCRdb lists one record per CDR3 protein. This table has around 870,000 distinct CDR3 sequences, more than 25% appearing once. Source material: blood. These receptors originate from a woman older than 75 in good health. Each CDR3 is given without its conserved first and last residue.

V: TRBV11-2; J: TRBJ2-7; CDR3: ASSLGPITSYEQY
V: TRBV20-1; J: TRBJ2-5; CDR3: SARGAGGRETQY
V: TRBV20-1; J: TRBJ1-1; CDR3: SVLGPNTEAF
V: TRBV6-5; J: TRBJ2-3; CDR3: ANSYDSTDTRY
V: TRBV3-1; J: TRBJ2-7; CDR3: ASSHRGSGIYEQY
V: TRBV4-1; J: TRBJ2-3; CDR3: ASSPLSLAGVTDTQY
V: TRBV7-9; J: TRBJ2-5; CDR3: ATGEGGQGAETQY
V: TRBV20-1; J: TRBJ1-4; CDR3: SLTDGSTNEKLF
V: TRBV28; J: TRBJ2-1; CDR3: ASCEGQAYNEQF
V: TRBV2; J: TRBJ2-7; CDR3: AGSPGTLYEQY
V: TRBV6-2/TRBV6-3; J: TRBJ2-7; CDR3: ASSYGTGGAEQY
V: TRBV6-2/TRBV6-3; J: TRBJ2-7; CDR3: ASSYLQGSGETKY
V: TRBV5-1; J: TRBJ2-2; CDR3: ASSLIVGTGELF